This T cell receptor beta chain was found in a study of beta chain features in type 1 diabetes. Study observations and caveats: Researchers report that Type 1 diabetes patients had moderately but significantly shorter TCRB CDR3s across all four CD4+ subsets.

The whole isolated RNA underwent reverse transcription, so sequencing captured expressed TCRB transcripts. Using immunoSEQ multiplex PCR, the repertoire was profiled, and TCRdb retains in-frame clones only, with some absent. The sample holds around 310,000 clones; roughly 14% are singletons and the top ten take approximately 0.016%. For this clone: Its antigen is undetermined.

This sequence originates from a woman aged 18-29 years with type 1 diabetes. Source material: naive CD4+ T cells from blood.

DNA for the CDR3: TGTGCCAGCAGTTTAATGGTTTCGGACTATGGCTACACCTTC. This gives the protein CASSLMVSDYGYTF. The gene calls are TRBV28 and TRBJ1-2; D gene ambiguous. There are 14 residues in the CDR3. V was trimmed by 2 bases and J by 3 bases, leaving 10 bases between them. Germline V lookup: CDR1 MDHEN, CDR2 SYDVKM.